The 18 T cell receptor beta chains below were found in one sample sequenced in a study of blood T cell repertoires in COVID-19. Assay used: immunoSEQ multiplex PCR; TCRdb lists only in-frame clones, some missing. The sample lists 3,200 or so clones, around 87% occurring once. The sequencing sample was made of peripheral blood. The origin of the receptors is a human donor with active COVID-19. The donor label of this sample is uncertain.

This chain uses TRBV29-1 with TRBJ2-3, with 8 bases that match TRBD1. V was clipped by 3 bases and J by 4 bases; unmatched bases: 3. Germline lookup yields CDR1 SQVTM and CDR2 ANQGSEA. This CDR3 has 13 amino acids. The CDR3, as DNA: TGCAGCGTTGATTCCAGGGGGCCAGATACGCAGTATTTT. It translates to CSVDSRGPDTQYF.

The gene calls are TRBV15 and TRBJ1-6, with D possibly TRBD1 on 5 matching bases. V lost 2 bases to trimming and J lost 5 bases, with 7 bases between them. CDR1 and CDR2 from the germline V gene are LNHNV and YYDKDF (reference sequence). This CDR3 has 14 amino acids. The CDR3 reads CATSRQGNNSPLHF. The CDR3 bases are TGTGCCACCAGCAGACAGGGAAATAATTCACCCCTCCACTTT.

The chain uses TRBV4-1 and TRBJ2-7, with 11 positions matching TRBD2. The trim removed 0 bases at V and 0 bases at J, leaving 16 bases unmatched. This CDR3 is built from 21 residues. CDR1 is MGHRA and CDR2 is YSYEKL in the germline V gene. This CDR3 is CASSQDAPSGRPPRSSYEQYV. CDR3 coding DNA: TGCGCCAGCAGCCAAGATGCGCCTAGCGGGAGGCCACCTCGGAGCTCCTACGAGCAGTACGTC.

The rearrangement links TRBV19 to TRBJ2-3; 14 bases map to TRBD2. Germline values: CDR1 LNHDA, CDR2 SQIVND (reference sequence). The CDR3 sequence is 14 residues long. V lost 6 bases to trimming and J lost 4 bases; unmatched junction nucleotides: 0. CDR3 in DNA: TGTGCCAGTAGGACTAGCGGGGGGGCAGATACGCAGTATTTT. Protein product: CASRTSGGADTQYF.

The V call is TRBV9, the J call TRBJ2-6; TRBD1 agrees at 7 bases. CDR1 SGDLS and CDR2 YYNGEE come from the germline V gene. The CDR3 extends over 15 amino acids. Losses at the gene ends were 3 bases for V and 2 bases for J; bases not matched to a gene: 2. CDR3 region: CASSGTGAGANVLTF. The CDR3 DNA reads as TGTGCCAGCAGCGGAACAGGGGCTGGGGCCAACGTCCTGACTTTC.

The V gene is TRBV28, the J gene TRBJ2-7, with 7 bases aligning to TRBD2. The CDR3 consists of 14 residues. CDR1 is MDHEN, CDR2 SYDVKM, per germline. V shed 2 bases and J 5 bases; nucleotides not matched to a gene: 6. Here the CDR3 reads CASSLGGVAHEQYF. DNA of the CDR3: TGTGCCAGCAGTTTAGGGGGGGTGGCCCACGAGCAGTACTTC.

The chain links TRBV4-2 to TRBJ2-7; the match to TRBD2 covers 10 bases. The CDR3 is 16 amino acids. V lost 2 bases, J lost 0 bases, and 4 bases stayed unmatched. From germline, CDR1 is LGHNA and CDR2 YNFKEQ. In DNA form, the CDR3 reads TGTGCCAGCAGCCAACTAGCGGGGGCATCCTCCTACGAGCAGTACTTC. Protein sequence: CASSQLAGASSYEQYF.

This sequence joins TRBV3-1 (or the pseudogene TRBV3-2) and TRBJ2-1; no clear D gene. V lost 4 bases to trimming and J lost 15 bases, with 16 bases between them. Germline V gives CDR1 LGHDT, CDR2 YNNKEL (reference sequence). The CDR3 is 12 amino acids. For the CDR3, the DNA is TGTGCCAGCAGCCCACAGCTCCCACCCCTGTTCTTC. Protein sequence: CASSPQLPPLFF.

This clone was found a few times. CDR3 in amino acids: CSASLGVKANYGYTF. The CDR3 bases are TGCAGTGCCAGTTTAGGGGTTAAGGCTAACTATGGCTACACCTTC. The chain combines TRBV20-1 with TRBJ1-2, with D perhaps matching TRBD1 (5 bases). V was pared by 6 bases and J by 0 bases, with 17 bases between. This CDR3 region has 15 residues. Germline V gene data show CDR1 as DFQATT and CDR2 as SNEGSKA (reference sequence).

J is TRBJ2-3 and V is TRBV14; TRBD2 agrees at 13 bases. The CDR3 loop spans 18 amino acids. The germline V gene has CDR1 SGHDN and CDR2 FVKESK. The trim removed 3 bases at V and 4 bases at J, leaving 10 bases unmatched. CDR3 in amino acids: CASSQRTSGGSWADTQYF. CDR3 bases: TGTGCCAGCAGCCAGAGGACTAGCGGGGGAAGTTGGGCAGATACGCAGTATTTT. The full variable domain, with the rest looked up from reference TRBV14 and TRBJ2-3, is EAGVTQFPSHSVIEKGQTVTLRCDPISGHDNLYWYRRVMGKEIKFLLHFVKESKQDESGMPNNRFLAERTGGTYSTLKVQPAELEDSGVYFCASSQRTSGGSWADTQYFGPGTRLTVL.

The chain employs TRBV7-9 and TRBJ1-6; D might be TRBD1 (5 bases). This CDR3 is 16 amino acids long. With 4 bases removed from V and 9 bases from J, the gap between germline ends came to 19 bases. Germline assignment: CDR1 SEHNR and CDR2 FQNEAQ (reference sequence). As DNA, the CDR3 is TGTGCCAGCAGCTATTGGGGAAAAGGGCAGGGTTCACCCCTCCACTTT. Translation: CASSYWGKGQGSPLHF.

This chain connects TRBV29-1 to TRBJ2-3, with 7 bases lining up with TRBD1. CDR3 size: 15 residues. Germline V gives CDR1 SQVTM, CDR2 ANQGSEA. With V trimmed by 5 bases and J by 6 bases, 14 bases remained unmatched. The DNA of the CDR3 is TGCAGCGTTATCCCGCTACGTACAGGGGTCGATACGCAGTATTTT. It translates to CSVIPLRTGVDTQYF.

The CDR3 DNA reads as TGTGCCAGCAGCGTAGCCCCAAGCACAGATACGCAGTATTTT. Its protein is CASSVAPSTDTQYF. The chain carries TRBV9 and TRBJ2-3; D is ambiguous. The CDR3 is made up of 14 amino acids. Germline V gene lookup returns CDR1 SGDLS and CDR2 YYNGEE. V shed 0 bases and J shed 0 bases, with 5 bases lying between them.

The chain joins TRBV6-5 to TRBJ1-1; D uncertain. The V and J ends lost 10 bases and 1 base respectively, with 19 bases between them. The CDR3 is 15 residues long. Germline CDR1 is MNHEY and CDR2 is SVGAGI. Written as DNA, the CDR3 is TGTGCCACCACCGACCGGGTTTCGGGGAACACTGAAGCTTTCTTT. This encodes CATTDRVSGNTEAFF.

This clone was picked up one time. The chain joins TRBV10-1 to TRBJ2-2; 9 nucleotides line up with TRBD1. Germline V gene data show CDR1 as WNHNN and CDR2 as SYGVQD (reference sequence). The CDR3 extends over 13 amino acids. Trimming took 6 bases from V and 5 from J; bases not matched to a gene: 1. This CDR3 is CASRGQGTGELFF. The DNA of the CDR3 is TGCGCCAGCAGGGGACAGGGAACCGGGGAGCTGTTTTTT.

The CDR3 region is CASSRLDRPPNEQFF. CDR3 bases: TGTGCCAGTAGTAGACTGGACAGGCCACCCAATGAGCAGTTCTTC. J is TRBJ2-1 and V is TRBV19, with 7 bases identical to TRBD1. V shed 4 bases, J shed 6 bases, and the junction held 9 bases outside the gene matches. Germline V lookup: CDR1 LNHDA, CDR2 SQIVND (reference sequence). The CDR3 runs 15 residues.

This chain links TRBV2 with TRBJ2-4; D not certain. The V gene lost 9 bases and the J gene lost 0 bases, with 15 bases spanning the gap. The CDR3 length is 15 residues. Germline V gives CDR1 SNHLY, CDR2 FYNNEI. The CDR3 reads CASQYASLAKNIQYF. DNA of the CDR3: TGTGCCAGTCAGTATGCTAGTCTAGCCAAAAACATTCAGTACTTC.

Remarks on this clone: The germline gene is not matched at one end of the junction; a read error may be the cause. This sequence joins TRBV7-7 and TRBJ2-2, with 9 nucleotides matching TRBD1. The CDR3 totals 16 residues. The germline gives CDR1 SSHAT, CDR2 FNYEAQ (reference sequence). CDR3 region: CASSPRTGAGTGELFF. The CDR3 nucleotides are TGTGCTAGCAGCCCTCGGACAGGGGCGGGCACCGGGGAGCTGTTTTTT.